The 32 T cell receptor beta chains below come from one sample, sequenced in a study of T-cell memory formation after mild COVID-19. TCRdb re-derived calls from the 5' RACE reads in MiXCR, one entry per CDR3 protein. Of about 150,000 distinct CDR3 sequences listed, roughly 14% are singletons. Sample: PBMCs or a T cell subset sorted from them (not recorded which). These receptors came from an adult woman who had mild COVID-19 (a few samples of this study predate the infection). Cell type and time point are not known.

V is TRBV6-5 and J is TRBJ2-1, with 7 bases identical to TRBD2. Trimming removed 6 bases from V and 3 bases from J; junction bases left unmatched: 5. CDR1 and CDR2 (germline): MNHEY, SVGAGI. This CDR3 comprises 14 residues. This CDR3 is CASSPGTIYNEQFF. CDR3 bases: TGTGCCAGCAGCCCCGGGACTATCTACAATGAGCAGTTCTTC.

V is TRBV9 and J is TRBJ2-1, with D tentatively TRBD2 (5 bases). Per germline, CDR1 SGDLS and CDR2 YYNGEE. The V end was cut by 4 bases, the J end by 10 bases, with 18 bases between. The CDR3 has 14 residues. CDR3 protein: CASSPSLATEEQFF. The CDR3 nucleotides read TGTGCCAGCAGCCCCTCGCTAGCCACAGAAGAGCAGTTCTTC.

This clonotype has a handful of counts. This chain uses TRBV12-3 or TRBV12-4 with TRBJ1-2; D remains unclear. This CDR3 has 16 amino acids. Between the trimmed V and J ends, which lost 2 bases and 4 bases, there was a span of 17 bases. The DNA for the CDR3 is TGTGCCAGCAGTTTATACGGCGCTGATCCCTTCTATGGCTACACCTTC. Translating it yields CASSLYGADPFYGYTF.

This clonotype was counted a few times. This chain uses TRBV23-1 with TRBJ2-7, with 8 bases aligning to TRBD1. TRBV23-1 is known as an ORF, though its function is uncertain. J lost 6 bases, V lost 0 bases, and 7 bases had no gene match. The CDR3 totals 15 residues. The CDR3 region is CASSQSGTGDCEQYF. In DNA form, the CDR3 reads TGCGCCAGCAGTCAATCCGGGACAGGAGATTGCGAGCAGTACTTC.

This chain connects TRBV11-2 to TRBJ2-3; D ambiguous. Per germline, CDR1 SGHAT and CDR2 FQNNGV. Trimming left V 2 bases short and J 0 bases short, with 12 bases between. The CDR3 sequence is 16 residues long. The CDR3: CASSLRDPTSTDTQYF. CDR3 nucleotides: TGTGCCAGCAGCTTACGCGACCCCACTAGCACAGATACGCAGTATTTT.

This chain uses TRBV7-9 with TRBJ2-7; TRBD1 might be the D (6 bases). Per the germline V gene, CDR1 is SEHNR and CDR2 is FQNEAQ (reference sequence). The V and J ends lost 2 bases and 1 base respectively, with 15 bases between them. This CDR3 is 16 amino acids long. The CDR3 DNA follows: TGTGCCAGCAGCTTACCCTGGGCAGGGGCATCCTACGAGCAGTACTTC. Translated: CASSLPWAGASYEQYF.

This clonotype was observed a handful of times. V is TRBV5-1 and J is TRBJ2-1, with 9 bases matching TRBD2. The CDR3 covers 14 residues. V lost 0 bases and J lost 7; bases outside the gene matches: 2. The germline CDR1 and CDR2 sequences are SGHRS and YFSETQ. The CDR3 bases are TGCGCCAGCAGCTTGGCTAGCGGGGCGAATGAGCAGTTCTTC. It specifies CASSLASGANEQFF.

This clonotype was counted only a few times. This chain links TRBV15 with TRBJ2-3; 9 bases fit TRBD2. V gave up 3 bases and J gave up 4 bases; unmatched junction bases: 11. The CDR3 contains 17 residues. Germline CDR1 reads LNHNV; CDR2 reads YYDKDF (reference sequence). CDR3 bases: TGTGCCACCAGCAGGGGTGGTAGCGGGGGTCGGGCAGATACGCAGTATTTT. Protein sequence: CATSRGGSGGRADTQYF. Combining the CDR3 with reference TRBV15 and TRBJ2-3 gives the whole variable domain DAMVIQNPRYQVTQFGKPVTLSCSQTLNHNVMYWYQQKSSQAPKLLFHYYDKDFNNEADTPDNFQSRRPNTSFCFLDIRSPGLGDTAMYLCATSRGGSGGRADTQYFGPGTRLTVL.

This clonotype was seen a handful of times. The chain has TRBV12-3 or TRBV12-4 and TRBJ2-3; D possibly corresponds to TRBD2 (5 bases). Trimming left V 6 bases short and J 0 bases short, with 10 bases between. The CDR3 consists of 14 residues. The CDR3 is CASSRTASTDTQYF. For the CDR3, the DNA is TGTGCCAGCAGCCGGACTGCGAGCACAGATACGCAGTATTTT.

This clonotype appeared many times. The CDR3 sequence is CASSLGHSSYNEQFF. DNA for the CDR3: TGCGCCAGCAGCTTAGGGCATAGCTCCTACAATGAGCAGTTCTTC. The chain is built from TRBV5-1 and TRBJ2-1; no definite D call. This CDR3 is built from 15 residues. Germline assignment: CDR1 SGHRS and CDR2 YFSETQ. Trimming removed 2 bases at V and 0 bases at J, with 9 bases between.

This clonotype was picked up many times. The V call is TRBV3-1, the J call TRBJ2-4; D gene unclear. The V gene's germline CDR1 is LGHDT and CDR2 YNNKEL (reference sequence). This CDR3 has 16 amino acids. V was cut by 4 bases and J by 0 bases, with 13 bases left in between. This CDR3 reads CASSRGGGGAKNIQYF. CDR3 bases: TGTGCCAGCAGCCGAGGTGGTGGCGGAGCCAAAAACATTCAGTACTTC.

This clonotype was seen a handful of times. The V call is TRBV18, the J call TRBJ1-6; D is unresolved. The germline CDR1 and CDR2 sequences are KGHSH and LQKENI. The CDR3 has 14 residues. The V and J ends lost 2 bases and 7 bases respectively, with 9 bases between them. This CDR3 reads CASSPTTGNSPLHF. DNA for the CDR3: TGTGCCAGCTCACCAACGACGGGAAATTCACCCCTCCACTTT.

This clonotype has a handful of counts. This chain joins TRBV7-6 and TRBJ2-1, with D possibly matching TRBD1 (6 bases). This CDR3 region has 16 residues. Germline assignment: CDR1 SGHVS and CDR2 FNYEAQ. V was cut by 1 base and J by 8 bases, with 18 bases left in between. The CDR3 DNA is TGTGCCAGCAGCTTAGAAGCCACCCAGGGGCAGGATGAGCAGTTCTTC. It translates to CASSLEATQGQDEQFF.

This clonotype was seen a handful of times. The chain is built from TRBV5-6 and TRBJ2-2; 9 bases line up with TRBD1. V lost 3 bases and J lost 5; bases outside the gene matches: 5. The V gene's germline CDR1 is SGHDT and CDR2 YYEEEE. The CDR3 is 15 amino acids. CDR3 protein: CASSWTGVETGELFF. For the CDR3, the DNA is TGTGCCAGCAGCTGGACAGGGGTAGAGACCGGGGAGCTGTTTTTT.

The sample holds many counts of this clonotype. The genes are TRBV6-6 and TRBJ2-1, with TRBD1 as a possible D gene (6 bases). The V gene lost 2 bases and the J gene lost 10 bases, with 12 bases spanning the gap. CDR3 length: 13 residues. CDR1 is MNHNY, CDR2 SVGAGI, per germline (reference sequence). The CDR3 loop is CASSYLNGQEQFF. The CDR3 DNA follows: TGTGCCAGCAGTTACCTAAATGGACAGGAGCAGTTCTTC.

V gene TRBV4-2 combines with J gene TRBJ2-4; D is unclear. Germline CDR1 and CDR2: LGHNA and YNFKEQ. This CDR3 is built from 14 residues. The V gene lost 0 bases and the J gene lost 7 bases, with 10 bases spanning the gap. The CDR3 nucleotides are TGTGCCAGCAGCCAAGATGATGGTGTGAACATTCAGTACTTC. It encodes CASSQDDGVNIQYF.

This clonotype occurred a few times. This sequence joins TRBV5-1 and TRBJ2-5; TRBD1 matches 7 bases. CDR1 and CDR2 (germline): SGHRS, YFSETQ. Unmatched junction bases numbered 13, after V lost 4 bases and J lost 4 bases. This CDR3 contains 16 residues. The chain's CDR3 is CASSLGTAPNGETQYF. The CDR3, as DNA: TGCGCCAGCAGCCTGGGGACAGCGCCCAATGGAGAGACCCAGTACTTC.

This clonotype was found a few times. The genes are TRBV19 and TRBJ1-5, with unresolved D. Germline V gene sequence: CDR1 LNHDA, CDR2 SQIVND (reference sequence). The CDR3 totals 15 residues. The V and J ends lost 6 bases and 4 bases respectively, with 16 bases between them. In DNA, the CDR3 is TGTGCCAGTAGGACTACCTGGACGGGAAATCAGCCCCAGCATTTT. It codes for CASRTTWTGNQPQHF.

A few counts support this clonotype. The chain is built from TRBV20-1 and TRBJ2-2, with D unresolved. This CDR3 is built from 19 residues. Germline loops: CDR1 DFQATT, CDR2 SNEGSKA (reference sequence). V dropped 0 bases and J dropped 1 base, with 21 bases sitting between them. The CDR3 DNA reads TGCAGTGCTAGAGAGGGTGTAGGCCAGCCACCTGTGAACACCGGGGAGCTGTTTTTT. It encodes CSAREGVGQPPVNTGELFF.

J is TRBJ2-3 and V is TRBV3-2; the tabulated D call, TRBD2, remains unverified against the DNA. TRBV3-2 corresponds to a pseudogene. There are 19 residues in the CDR3. CDR3 in amino acids: CASSQGGLAASASTDTQYF. The CDR3 DNA reads as TGTGCCAGCAGCCAAGGGGGGCTAGCGGCAAGTGCTAGCACAGATACGCAGTATTTT.

This rearrangement joins TRBV5-4 to TRBJ2-1; either TRBD1 or TRBD2 may supply D (6 bases each). The germline gives CDR1 SGHNT, CDR2 YYREEE (reference sequence). V was pared by 4 bases and J by 5 bases, with 13 bases between. The CDR3 contains 14 residues. The CDR3 nucleotides read TGTGCCAGCAGCCGGGGGCTCCACAACAATGAGCAGTTCTTC. Residues: CASSRGLHNNEQFF.

The chain has TRBV19 and TRBJ2-7; D is unclear. Germline-derived CDR1 and CDR2 are LNHDA and SQIVND (reference sequence). V was cut by 1 base and J by 3 bases, with 22 bases left in between. The CDR3 extends over 18 amino acids. CDR3 DNA sequence: TGTGCCAGTAGTATAGCCCTACCCCTTGCCCCGACCAACTACGAGCAGTACTTC. Translation: CASSIALPLAPTNYEQYF.

V gene TRBV2 combines with J gene TRBJ2-5; no clear D gene. Trimming pared 3 bases from V and 4 bases from J, leaving 9 bases between. CDR1 is SNHLY, CDR2 FYNNEI, per germline. This CDR3 is 13 amino acids long. CDR3: CASSDAGRETQYF. The CDR3 DNA sequence: TGTGCCAGCAGTGACGCCGGTCGAGAGACCCAGTACTTC.

The sample holds a few counts of this clonotype. The chain joins TRBV7-2 to TRBJ2-3; TRBD2 aligns across 9 bases. The CDR3 consists of 15 residues. The germline CDR1 and CDR2 sequences are SGHTA and FQGNSA. With V trimmed by 5 bases and J by 1 base, 4 bases remained unmatched. The CDR3 nucleotides are TGTGCCAGCAGCATACGGACTAGCGGCACAGATACGCAGTATTTT. It yields the protein CASSIRTSGTDTQYF.

The chain joins TRBV9 to TRBJ2-1; D is perhaps TRBD2 (5 bases). Germline assignment: CDR1 SGDLS and CDR2 YYNGEE. The CDR3 is 16 amino acids. Trimming stripped 2 bases from V and 8 bases from J, with 20 bases between. This chain's CDR3 is CASSVSRTGFWDEQFF. The CDR3 coding sequence is TGTGCCAGCAGCGTCTCAAGGACGGGGTTTTGGGATGAGCAGTTCTTC.

This clonotype was detected a few times. The chain joins TRBV7-6 to TRBJ1-2, with 10 bases identical to TRBD1. V dropped 1 base and J dropped 4; count of bases not matched to a gene: 3. This CDR3 is built from 15 residues. CDR1 and CDR2 (germline): SGHVS, FNYEAQ. CDR3 loop: CASSLGTGGFYGYTF. The CDR3 DNA sequence: TGTGCCAGCAGCTTAGGGACAGGGGGGTTCTATGGCTACACCTTC.

The chain carries TRBV19 and TRBJ2-5; 10 bases are a match to TRBD1. The CDR3 has 16 residues. Germline loops: CDR1 LNHDA, CDR2 SQIVND (reference sequence). The trim removed 6 bases at V and 4 bases at J, leaving 11 bases unmatched. The CDR3 sequence is CASSSPNWDRGETQYF. The CDR3 region has the DNA TGTGCCAGTAGCTCGCCAAACTGGGACAGGGGAGAGACCCAGTACTTC.

This clonotype was seen more than once but under ten times. The V gene is TRBV12-3 or TRBV12-4, the J gene TRBJ2-1; 9 bases align to TRBD1. The V gene end was trimmed by 6 bases and the J gene end by 8 bases; junction bases not matched to a gene: 5. This CDR3 is built from 13 residues. CDR3 sequence (DNA): TGTGCCAGCAGATCGGACAGGGGCGATGAGCAGTTCTTC. Its protein product is CASRSDRGDEQFF.

In its sample, this clonotype was seen a few times. The rearrangement uses TRBV12-3 or TRBV12-4 and TRBJ2-7; D possibly corresponds to TRBD1 (5 bases). The V end lost 5 bases, the J end lost 3 bases, and 8 bases lay between the germline ends. The CDR3 has 12 amino acids. DNA for the CDR3: TGTGCCAGCAGTCCTAGGGGCTACGAGCAGTACTTC. It codes for CASSPRGYEQYF.

Only a few counts were recorded for this clonotype. The J gene is TRBJ2-5, the V gene TRBV30, with D possibly matching TRBD2 (5 bases). Trimming removed 5 bases at V and 1 base at J, with 11 bases between. This CDR3 has 13 residues. Per germline, CDR1 GTSNPN and CDR2 SVGIG (reference sequence). CDR3 coding DNA: TGTGCCTGGTCGGGGTCCTTCCAAGAGACCCAGTACTTC. Protein product: CAWSGSFQETQYF.

The table lists this clonotype with a few counts. The chain couples TRBV10-3 to TRBJ2-2, with TRBD1 matching over 8 bases. The V gene end was trimmed by 0 bases and the J gene end by 1 base; junction bases not matched to a gene: 1. The CDR3 totals 16 residues. Germline V CDR1 and CDR2: ENHRY, SYGVKD. The CDR3: CAISESGQENTGELFF. CDR3 nucleotides: TGTGCCATCAGTGAGTCGGGACAGGAGAACACCGGGGAGCTGTTTTTT.

This clonotype appeared many times. CDR3 sequence: CASSFSGWDIQYF. CDR3 coding DNA: TGTGCCAGCAGCTTTTCGGGTTGGGACATTCAGTACTTC. The chain carries TRBV7-2 and TRBJ2-4; D not certain. Per germline, CDR1 SGHTA and CDR2 FQGNSA. The CDR3 contains 13 residues. With 3 bases removed from V and 8 bases from J, the gap between germline ends came to 11 bases. Filled out from reference TRBV7-2 and TRBJ2-4, the complete variable domain reads GAGVSQSPSNKVTEKGKDVELRCDPISGHTALYWYRQSLGQGLEFLIYFQGNSAPDKSGLPSDRFSAERTGGSVSTLTIQRTQQEDSAVYLCASSFSGWDIQYFGAGTRLSVL.